Shown below are 8 T cell receptor beta chains from a single sample sequenced in a study of T cells in Graves' hyperthyroidism and ophthalmopathy. Amplified TCR beta CDR3 regions derived from RNA transcripts. Using the HTBI primer set, a first-round RT-PCR was run on the TCR CDR3. MiXCR, applied by TCRdb to the multiplex PCR reads, yields one record per CDR3 protein. The data show some 490,000 distinct CDR3 sequences, approximately 22% seen once. Sequencing used blood. The source is a woman in her 70s with Graves' ophthalmopathy.

The chain employs TRBV10-1 and TRBJ1-2; a weak D match, TRBD1 (5 bases). The CDR3 extends over 14 amino acids. Germline CDR1 is WNHNN and CDR2 is SYGVQD (reference sequence). V dropped 6 bases and J dropped 5 bases, with 16 bases sitting between them. The CDR3 region is CASSRRGGYYGYTF. DNA for the CDR3: TGCGCCAGCAGCCGCCGGGGGGGGTATTATGGCTACACCTTC.

This clonotype appeared a single time. The gene calls are TRBV10-3 and TRBJ1-4; D remains ambiguous. The CDR3 spans 15 residues. V lost 4 bases and J lost 1, with 10 bases in between. The germline V gene has CDR1 ENHRY and CDR2 SYGVKD. In DNA form, the CDR3 reads TGTGCCATCAGTGGGGAGACCGGAACTAATGAAAAACTGTTTTTT. This translates into CAISGETGTNEKLFF.

V is TRBV20-1 and J is TRBJ2-5; tentatively, D is TRBD2 (5 bases). This CDR3 comprises 12 residues. Trimming took 0 bases from V and 3 from J, leaving 5 bases between them. Looked up from germline, CDR1 is DFQATT and CDR2 is SNEGSKA (reference sequence). The CDR3 sequence is CSAREGEETQYF. The CDR3 bases are TGCAGTGCTAGAGAGGGAGAAGAGACCCAGTACTTC.

Only a few counts were recorded for this clonotype. The rearrangement links TRBV6-1 to TRBJ2-1; D may be TRBD2 (5 bases). CDR3 size: 14 residues. The germline CDR1 and CDR2 sequences are MNHNS and SASEGT. V lost 7 bases and J 7 bases, leaving 17 bases between the germline ends. The CDR3 bases are TGTGCCAGCACCCAAGGACTGATTCAGAATGAGCAGTTCTTC. Translating it yields CASTQGLIQNEQFF.

V gene TRBV7-2 combines with J gene TRBJ2-7; 10 bases line up with TRBD2. The CDR3 is 16 amino acids. Losses at the gene ends were 3 bases for V and 5 bases for J; bases not matched to a gene: 10. Germline lookup yields CDR1 SGHTA and CDR2 FQGNSA. The CDR3 here is CASSFGLAVRIHEQYF. Written as DNA, the CDR3 is TGTGCCAGCAGCTTTGGACTAGCGGTCCGTATCCACGAGCAGTACTTC.

V is TRBV7-9 and J is TRBJ1-2; D is ambiguous. CDR1 is SEHNR, CDR2 FQNEAQ, per germline (reference sequence). Trimming shortened V by 1 base and J by 3 bases, and 12 bases separated the two germline ends. The CDR3 is made up of 15 amino acids. The CDR3 here is CASSLDGIGDYGYTF. Written as DNA, the CDR3 is TGTGCCAGCAGCTTAGACGGAATAGGTGACTATGGCTACACCTTC.

This clonotype was seen more than once but under ten times. The J gene is TRBJ2-7, the V gene TRBV6-5, with a tentative D call TRBD2 (6 bases). V was shortened by 0 bases and J by 5 bases, with 11 bases between the two germline ends. The CDR3 runs to 14 residues. The germline V gene encodes CDR1 MNHEY and CDR2 SVGAGI. Written as DNA, the CDR3 is TGTGCCAGCAGTTACTCGCGCGGGAACAACGAGCAGTACTTC. It translates to CASSYSRGNNEQYF.

This clonotype was observed a handful of times. The genes are TRBV27 and TRBJ2-2; no definite D call. The CDR3 covers 15 residues. Germline CDR1 MNHEY, CDR2 SMNVEV (reference sequence). The V and J ends lost 2 bases and 4 bases respectively, with 11 bases between them. The CDR3 nucleotides are TGTGCCAGCAGTTTAGGCCCCAGAGGCACCGGGGAGCTGTTTTTT. As protein: CASSLGPRGTGELFF.